This T cell receptor (beta chain) was captured in a study of T-cell reconstitution after alpha-beta-depleted transplantation in children. General study points: T-cell counts and diversity were attributed mostly to newly produced T cells one year after transplant.

A library of TCRbeta sequences, prepared with unique molecular identifiers, was generated. TCRdb analysed the PCR reads with MiXCR anew, one entry per CDR3 protein. In the table there are some 460,000 distinct CDR3 sequences, 15% to 20% of which are singletons. The CDR3 is made up of 15 amino acids. CDR1 is SGHRS, CDR2 YFSETQ, per germline. V shed 2 bases and J shed 7 bases, with 16 bases lying between them. As regards this clonotype: Its antigen is not identified.

The J gene is TRBJ2-1, the V gene TRBV5-1, with unresolved D. The sample consisted of PBMCs, mostly from graft donor cells, taken 360 days after TCRalphabeta/CD19-depleted stem cell transplant. The clonotype comes from a boy under two years old who had a stem cell transplant for Wiskott-Aldrich syndrome, so the T cells may come from the graft donor. Here the CDR3 reads CASSLGKGGINEQFF. For the CDR3, the DNA is TGCGCCAGCAGCTTAGGCAAAGGCGGAATAAATGAGCAGTTCTTC. Full variable domain (rest looked up from reference TRBV5-1 and TRBJ2-1): KAGVTQTPRYLIKTRGQQVTLSCSPISGHRSVSWYQQTPGQGLQFLFEYFSETQRNKGNFPGRFSGRQFSNSRSEMNVSTLELGDSALYLCASSLGKGGINEQFFGPGTRLTVL.